The rows below give T cell receptor beta chains drawn from one sample of a study of CD8 T cells in ankylosing spondylitis. TCRdb re-called the 5' RACE reads through MiXCR, storing one row per CDR3 protein. The sample includes roughly 670,000 distinct CDR3 sequences, 15% to 20% seen only once; the top ten take approximately 18%. The sample consisted of blood, either unsorted or a sorted T cell fraction (not recorded which). Receptors originate from a male donor with ankylosing spondylitis. The conserved cysteine and the conserved F or W are not part of the CDR3 here. Fields, in order: V gene, J gene, CDR3 protein.

v_call: TRBV5-1
j_call: TRBJ2-7
cdr3_aa: ASSLDTQITYEQY

v_call: TRBV12-3/TRBV12-4
j_call: TRBJ2-5
cdr3_aa: ASSPIDRGQETQY

v_call: TRBV12-3/TRBV12-4
j_call: TRBJ2-5
cdr3_aa: ASRASGGRETQY

v_call: TRBV20-1
j_call: TRBJ1-1
cdr3_aa: SARTSRGMNTEAF

v_call: TRBV27
j_call: TRBJ1-2
cdr3_aa: ASSDTGFDGYT

v_call: TRBV20-1
j_call: TRBJ1-1
cdr3_aa: SANTGSDTEAF

v_call: TRBV12-3/TRBV12-4
j_call: TRBJ2-4
cdr3_aa: ASSLVLGAKNIQY

v_call: TRBV28
j_call: TRBJ1-1
cdr3_aa: ASSLSQGAGNTEAF

v_call: TRBV6-5
j_call: TRBJ2-7
cdr3_aa: ASSYSGGQEQY

v_call: TRBV20-1
j_call: TRBJ2-5
cdr3_aa: SAGPAQETLY

v_call: TRBV20-1
j_call: TRBJ1-3
cdr3_aa: SARDLDREGNTIY

v_call: TRBV20-1
j_call: TRBJ2-1
cdr3_aa: SAREGGLPDNEQF